Presented here are 26 T cell receptor beta chains from one specimen sequenced in a study of blood T cell repertoires in COVID-19. Only in-frame clones appear in the TCRdb table, and some are missing; sequencing was by immunoSEQ multiplex PCR. This sample has approximately 100,000 clones, with 81% found just once. The sequenced sample consisted of peripheral blood. The receptor set was obtained from a human donor in a cohort sampled during active COVID-19.

This clone was observed a handful of times. The V and J genes are TRBV6-5 and TRBJ2-4, with D possibly matching TRBD1 (5 bases). The CDR3 spans 15 residues. V was cut by 0 bases and J by 8 bases, with 14 bases left in between. Germline CDR1 and CDR2: MNHEY and SVGAGI. CDR3 nucleotides: TGTGCCAGCAGTTACTCAGCAGGGAATCAGGACATTCAGTACTTC. Its translation is CASSYSAGNQDIQYF.

This clone is a singleton in its sample. The gene calls are TRBV12-3 or TRBV12-4 and TRBJ1-1; unclear D gene. The CDR3 is 13 residues long. Between the trimmed V and J ends, which lost 7 bases and 5 bases, there was a span of 14 bases. CDR3 amino acids: CASILAGGTEAFF. As DNA, the CDR3 is TGTGCCAGCATCCTCGCCGGAGGGACTGAAGCTTTCTTT.

The genes are TRBV14 and TRBJ1-2, with TRBD1 matching 7 bases. Germline V gene lookup returns CDR1 SGHDN and CDR2 FVKESK. The CDR3 covers 14 residues. V lost 4 bases, J lost 4 bases, and 6 bases stayed unmatched. As DNA, the CDR3 is TGTGCCAGCAGCCTCCAGGGGGGCGGCTATGGCTACACCTTC. As protein: CASSLQGGGYGYTF.

The rearrangement links TRBV4-3 to TRBJ1-5; D uncertain. The germline V and J ends were trimmed by 0 bases and 2 bases, with 17 bases remaining between them. Germline V gives CDR1 LGHNA, CDR2 YSLEER. The CDR3 is 18 amino acids. CDR3 in DNA: TGCGCCAGCAGCCAAGATGATGATCGGGGAGGAGGCAATCAGCCCCAGCATTTT. Its translation is CASSQDDDRGGGNQPQHF.

This chain connects TRBV6-6 to TRBJ1-2; TRBD1 might be the D (5 bases). Germline CDR1 is MNHNY and CDR2 is SVGAGI (reference sequence). The length of the CDR3 is 15 residues. V shed 4 bases and J shed 8 bases, with 20 bases lying between them. CDR3 region: CASSSPHGRAPGYTF. DNA for the CDR3: TGTGCCAGCAGTTCCCCCCACGGCAGGGCCCCCGGCTACACCTTC.

This clone was seen just once. At one end, the junction sequence differs from germline, possibly due to a read error. The chain recombines TRBV7-7 with TRBJ2-5, with 7 bases lining up with TRBD1. This CDR3 contains 14 residues. Germline CDR1 SSHAT, CDR2 FNYEAQ (reference sequence). CDR3 nucleotide sequence: TGTGCTAGCAGTCCCACAGGGGAGCTAGAGACCCAGTACTTC. Its translation: CASSPTGELETQYF.

The chain has TRBV30 and TRBJ2-1; 14 nucleotides match TRBD2. This CDR3 spans 14 amino acids. The V and J ends lost 5 bases and 14 bases, in that order; junction bases with no gene match: 11. Germline-derived CDR1 and CDR2 are GTSNPN and SVGIG (reference sequence). CDR3 in amino acids: CAWGRGLAGAGEFF. CDR3 DNA: TGTGCCTGGGGGAGGGGACTAGCGGGGGCGGGGGAGTTCTTC. The full variable domain, completed using reference TRBV30 and TRBJ2-1, is SQTIHQWPATLVQPVGSPLSLECTVEGTSNPNLYWYRQAAGRGLQLLFYSVGIGQISSEVPQNLSASRPQDRQFILSSKKLLLSDSGFYLCAWGRGLAGAGEFFGPGTRLTVL.

V usage is TRBV3-1 (or the pseudogene TRBV3-2) and J usage is TRBJ1-5; the match to TRBD1 covers 9 bases. The CDR3 totals 19 residues. Losses at the gene ends were 3 bases for V and 4 bases for J; bases not matched to a gene: 16. Looked up from germline, CDR1 is LGHDT and CDR2 is YNNKEL (reference sequence). The CDR3 coding sequence is TGTGCCAGCAGCCATTCCAGGCGTCAGGGACAGGGAATTAATCAGCCCCAGCATTTT. Its translation is CASSHSRRQGQGINQPQHF.

The rearrangement joins TRBV5-8 to TRBJ2-7, with 8 nucleotides matching TRBD1. The CDR3 has 15 residues. The V and J ends lost 9 bases and 2 bases, in that order; junction bases with no gene match: 13. Per the germline V gene, CDR1 is SGHTS and CDR2 is YDEGEE. DNA for the CDR3: TGTGCCACCTCCAGAGCTACAGGGGGAACCTACGAGCAGTACTTC. Protein sequence: CATSRATGGTYEQYF.

The CDR3 loop is CASSVSPYEQYF. The CDR3 region has the DNA TGCGCCAGCAGCGTTTCTCCCTACGAGCAGTACTTC. The genes are TRBV5-1 and TRBJ2-7; no reliable D call. Trimming took off 4 bases at V and 2 bases at J, with 7 bases between the two ends. The CDR3 length is 12 residues. The germline gives CDR1 SGHRS, CDR2 YFSETQ.

V is TRBV7-9 and J is TRBJ2-7; 8 bases map to TRBD2. The CDR3 is made up of 15 amino acids. Germline CDR1 and CDR2: SEHNR and FQNEAQ (reference sequence). With V trimmed by 6 bases and J by 6 bases, 13 bases remained unmatched. CDR3 in DNA: TGTGCCAGCAGACCCCCTGGACTAGCATCCCGCGAGCAGTACTTC. Its protein is CASRPPGLASREQYF.

The chain links TRBV19 to TRBJ1-1; 8 bases line up with TRBD1. V lost 5 bases to trimming and J lost 5 bases; unmatched junction nucleotides: 7. The CDR3 length is 14 residues. Germline loops: CDR1 LNHDA, CDR2 SQIVND (reference sequence). CDR3 in DNA: TGTGCCAGTAGTCCCCGACAGGGGTTAACTGAAGCTTTCTTT. Amino acid sequence: CASSPRQGLTEAFF.

V and J are TRBV7-8 and TRBJ1-6; D unclear. The CDR3 has 18 amino acids. With 2 bases removed from V and 0 bases from J, the gap between germline ends came to 14 bases. From germline, CDR1 is SGHVS and CDR2 FQNEAQ. The CDR3 DNA sequence: TGTGCCAGCAGCTTACGTCAGCCCACAGCCTCCTATAATTCACCCCTCCACTTT. Translating it yields CASSLRQPTASYNSPLHF.

The chain is built from TRBV15 and TRBJ2-1; 11 positions agree with TRBD2. This CDR3 region has 16 residues. V dropped 5 bases and J dropped 8; count of bases not matched to a gene: 11. Germline assignment: CDR1 LNHNV and CDR2 YYDKDF (reference sequence). CDR3 sequence reads: CATSLSGRAGLDEQFF. CDR3 coding DNA: TGTGCCACCAGCCTTAGCGGGAGGGCGGGGCTCGATGAGCAGTTCTTC.

V is TRBV15 and J is TRBJ2-7, with TRBD1 identical over 9 bases. Germline V CDR1 and CDR2: LNHNV, YYDKDF (reference sequence). V gave up 5 bases and J gave up 5 bases; unmatched junction bases: 7. This CDR3 has 14 residues. The CDR3 DNA reads TGTGCCACCAGCGGCGGGACAGGGAGACACGAGCAGTACTTC. It encodes CATSGGTGRHEQYF.

J is TRBJ2-7 and V is TRBV5-5; TRBD1 agrees at 7 bases. The CDR3 contains 15 residues. CDR1 is SGHKS, CDR2 YYEKEE, per germline (reference sequence). J was trimmed by 3 bases and V by 1 base; bases with no gene match: 7. CDR3 region: CASSLFGTEFYEQYF. The CDR3 DNA reads TGTGCCAGCAGCTTGTTCGGGACAGAGTTCTACGAGCAGTACTTC.

V and J are TRBV18 and TRBJ2-6, with D possibly matching TRBD2 (5 bases). The CDR3 consists of 15 residues. Germline V gene data show CDR1 as KGHSH and CDR2 as LQKENI. V dropped 3 bases and J dropped 2 bases, with 8 bases sitting between them. The CDR3, as DNA: TGTGCCAGCTCACCGTCGGAGGCTGGGGCCAACGTCCTGACTTTC. Translating gives CASSPSEAGANVLTF.

In this sample, this clone turned up once. J is TRBJ2-7 and V is TRBV6-2 or TRBV6-3; no definite D call. Germline V gene data show CDR1 as MNHEY and CDR2 as SVGEGT. The CDR3 is 14 residues long. V was shortened by 4 bases and J by 1 base, with 11 bases between the two germline ends. CDR3 bases: TGTGCCAGCAGTTCCTTGACCGGGTCCTACGAGCAGTACTTC. Its protein is CASSSLTGSYEQYF.

The chain has TRBV20-1 and TRBJ2-1; tentative D call: TRBD2 (5 bases). The CDR3 contains 17 residues. Germline assignment: CDR1 DFQATT and CDR2 SNEGSKA (reference sequence). Trimming left V 3 bases short and J 0 bases short, with 18 bases between. This CDR3 is CSASPSVSASSYNEQFF. CDR3 bases: TGCAGTGCTAGTCCCAGTGTTAGCGCGAGCTCCTACAATGAGCAGTTCTTC.

This chain connects TRBV28 to TRBJ1-1; 9 positions agree with TRBD1. After removal of 4 bases from V and 10 bases from J, the junction contained 4 bases not matched to a gene. CDR1 and CDR2 (germline): MDHEN, SYDVKM. This CDR3 is built from 12 residues. CDR3: CASSWGQGLAFF. The CDR3 DNA reads TGTGCCAGCAGTTGGGGACAGGGCCTAGCTTTCTTT. The complete variable domain, with remaining parts taken from reference TRBV28 and TRBJ1-1, reads DVKVTQSSRYLVKRTGEKVFLECVQDMDHENMFWYRQDPGLGLRLIYFSYDVKMKEKGDIPEGYSVSREKKERFSLILESASTNQTSMYLCASSWGQGLAFFGQGTRLTVV.

V is TRBV9 and J is TRBJ1-2; TRBD1 matches at 9 bases. CDR1 is SGDLS and CDR2 is YYNGEE in the germline V gene. The CDR3 runs to 15 residues. The V segment lost 0 bases and the J segment 5 bases; nucleotides outside the gene matches: 5. The CDR3 protein is CASSVEGTGYYGYTF. Written as DNA, the CDR3 is TGTGCCAGCAGCGTAGAGGGGACAGGGTATTATGGCTACACCTTC.

Only one count was recorded for this clone. The chain combines TRBV16 with TRBJ1-4, with D perhaps TRBD1 (5 bases). CDR1 KGHSY and CDR2 FQNENV come from the germline V gene. Trimming stripped 2 bases from V and 8 bases from J, with 24 bases between. This CDR3 contains 18 residues. In DNA, the CDR3 is TGTGCCAGCAGCCAAGGGGCCTCCCCAGGCGGCGGACGGGAAAAACTGTTTTTT. Residues: CASSQGASPGGGREKLFF.

This clone was detected a few times. The chain carries TRBV27 and TRBJ2-7; 7 nucleotides match TRBD1. Germline V gives CDR1 MNHEY, CDR2 SMNVEV (reference sequence). This CDR3 is built from 16 residues. V shed 2 bases and J 1 base; nucleotides not matched to a gene: 8. The CDR3 sequence is CASSLTGTANSYEQYF. DNA for the CDR3: TGTGCCAGCAGTTTAACCGGGACAGCCAATTCCTACGAGCAGTACTTC.

The rearrangement links TRBV9 to TRBJ2-2; possible D gene TRBD2, 6 bases. V gave up 0 bases and J gave up 0 bases, with 6 bases separating them. The CDR3 loop spans 15 amino acids. CDR1 is SGDLS and CDR2 is YYNGEE in the germline V gene. CDR3 in amino acids: CASSVGLANTGELFF. The CDR3 nucleotides read TGTGCCAGCAGCGTAGGACTAGCGAACACCGGGGAGCTGTTTTTT.

The chain recombines TRBV6-1 with TRBJ2-7; perhaps TRBD1 as D (6 bases). This CDR3 comprises 13 residues. The germline gives CDR1 MNHNS, CDR2 SASEGT. V lost 2 bases and J lost 2, with 7 bases in between. The CDR3 DNA follows: TGTGCCAGCAGTGAAAGACAGGCCTACGAGCAGTACTTC. Its protein is CASSERQAYEQYF.

This clone was recorded only once. The chain uses TRBV2 and TRBJ2-1; D gene unclear. CDR3 length equals 15 residues. Germline CDR1 reads SNHLY; CDR2 reads FYNNEI. Trimming pared 6 bases from V and 5 bases from J, leaving 17 bases between. CDR3 sequence reads: CASSAEVSGNNEQFF. CDR3 bases: TGTGCCAGCAGCGCCGAGGTATCGGGTAACAATGAGCAGTTCTTC.